This TCR beta chain appears in the sequencing data of a study of metastatic and nonmetastatic thyroid tumors. In its sample, this clone was seen many times. Each patient went into thyroid surgery without having received any treatment. TCRdb reanalyzed the PCR reads via MiXCR. The top ten clones hold roughly 11% of a sample with 15,000 to 20,000 clones, just under 35% of them seen once. Germline V CDR1 and CDR2: SGHVS, FNYEAQ. V was clipped by 6 bases and J by 1 base, with 10 bases between them. The CDR3 has 13 amino acids. The V and J genes are TRBV7-6 and TRBJ2-7; D gene unclear. Source material: tumor tissue. This TCR was sampled from a male donor with papillary thyroid cancer or a benign thyroid nodule (not recorded which). Some clones in this sample may be carry-over from other donors' samples. CDR3 in amino acids: CASSITSSYEQYF. CDR3 nucleotides: TGTGCCAGCAGTATAACAAGTTCCTACGAGCAGTACTTC.